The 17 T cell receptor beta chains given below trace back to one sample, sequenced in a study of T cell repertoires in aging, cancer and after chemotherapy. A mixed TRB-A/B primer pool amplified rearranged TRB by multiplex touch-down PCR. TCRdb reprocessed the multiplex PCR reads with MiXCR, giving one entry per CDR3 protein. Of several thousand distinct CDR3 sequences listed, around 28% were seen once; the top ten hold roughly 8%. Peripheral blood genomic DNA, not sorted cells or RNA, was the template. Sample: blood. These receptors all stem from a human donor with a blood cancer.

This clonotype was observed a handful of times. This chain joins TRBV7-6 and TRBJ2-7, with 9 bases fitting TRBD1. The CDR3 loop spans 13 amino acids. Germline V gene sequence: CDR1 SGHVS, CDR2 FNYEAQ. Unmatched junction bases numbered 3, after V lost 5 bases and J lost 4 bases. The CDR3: CASSLDRGYEQYF. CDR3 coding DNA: TGTGCCAGCAGCCTCGACAGGGGGTACGAGCAGTACTTC.

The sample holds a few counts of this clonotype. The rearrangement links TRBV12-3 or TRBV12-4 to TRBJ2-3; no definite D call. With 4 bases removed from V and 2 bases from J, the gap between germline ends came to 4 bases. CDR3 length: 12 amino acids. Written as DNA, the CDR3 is TGTGCCAGCAGTTCCGACACAGATACGCAGTATTTT. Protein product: CASSSDTDTQYF.

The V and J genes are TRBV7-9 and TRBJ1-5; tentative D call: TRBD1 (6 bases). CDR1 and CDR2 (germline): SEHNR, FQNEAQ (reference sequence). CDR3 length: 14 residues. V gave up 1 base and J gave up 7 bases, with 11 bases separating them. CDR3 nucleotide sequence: TGTGCCAGCAGCTTAGGGACAGACCTACAGCCCCAGCATTTT. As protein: CASSLGTDLQPQHF.

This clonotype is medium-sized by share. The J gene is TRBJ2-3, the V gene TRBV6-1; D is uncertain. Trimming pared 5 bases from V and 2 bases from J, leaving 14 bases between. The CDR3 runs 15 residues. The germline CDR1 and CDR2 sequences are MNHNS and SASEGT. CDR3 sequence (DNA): TGTGCCAGCAGTTCGGCCCCGGGTGCCACAGATACGCAGTATTTT. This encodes CASSSAPGATDTQYF.

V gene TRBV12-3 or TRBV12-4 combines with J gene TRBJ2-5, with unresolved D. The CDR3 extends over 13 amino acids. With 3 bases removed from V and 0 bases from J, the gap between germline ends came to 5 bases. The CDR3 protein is CASSFPYQETQYF. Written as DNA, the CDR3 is TGTGCCAGCAGTTTTCCGTACCAAGAGACCCAGTACTTC.

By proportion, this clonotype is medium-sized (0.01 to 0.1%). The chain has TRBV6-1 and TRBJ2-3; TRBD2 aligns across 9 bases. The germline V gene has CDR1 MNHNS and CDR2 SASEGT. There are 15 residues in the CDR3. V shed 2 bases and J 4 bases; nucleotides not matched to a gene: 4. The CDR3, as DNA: TGTGCCAGCAGTGAAATCAGCGGGGGGCCAGATACGCAGTATTTT. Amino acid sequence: CASSEISGGPDTQYF.

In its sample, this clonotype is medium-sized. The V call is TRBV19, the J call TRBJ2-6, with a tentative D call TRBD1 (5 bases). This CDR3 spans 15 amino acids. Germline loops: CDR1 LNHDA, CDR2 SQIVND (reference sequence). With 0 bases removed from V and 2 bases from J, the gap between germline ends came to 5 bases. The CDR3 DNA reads TGTGCCAGTAGTATAGACAGGGCTGGGGCCAACGTCCTGACTTTC. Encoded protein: CASSIDRAGANVLTF.

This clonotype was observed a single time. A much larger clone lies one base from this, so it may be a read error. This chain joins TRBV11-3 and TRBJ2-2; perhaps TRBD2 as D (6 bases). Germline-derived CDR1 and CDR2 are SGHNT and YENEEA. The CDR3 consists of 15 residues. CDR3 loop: CVSSLIGGGTGELFF. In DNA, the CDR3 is TGTGTCAGCAGCTTGATCGGGGGTGGGACCGGGGAGCTGTTTTTT.

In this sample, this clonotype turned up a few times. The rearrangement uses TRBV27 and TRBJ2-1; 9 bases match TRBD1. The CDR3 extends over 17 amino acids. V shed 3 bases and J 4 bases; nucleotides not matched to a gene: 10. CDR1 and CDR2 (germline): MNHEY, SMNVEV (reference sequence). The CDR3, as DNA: TGTGCCAGCAGTTTCCCCCGGACAGGGGCCATTTACAATGAGCAGTTCTTC. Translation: CASSFPRTGAIYNEQFF.

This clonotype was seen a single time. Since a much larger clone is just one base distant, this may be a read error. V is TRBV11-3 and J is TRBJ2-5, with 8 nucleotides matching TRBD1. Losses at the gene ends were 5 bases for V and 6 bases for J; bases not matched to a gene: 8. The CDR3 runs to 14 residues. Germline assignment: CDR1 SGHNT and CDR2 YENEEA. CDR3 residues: CASSTTGVDKTQYF. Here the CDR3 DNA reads TGTGCCAGCAGCACGACAGGGGTGGATAAGACCCAGTACTTC.

The CDR3 coding sequence is TGCGCCAGCACCACTTTAAGGGACCTGGGGAATGAGCAGTTCTTC. Translation gives CASTTLRDLGNEQFF. The V gene is TRBV5-1, the J gene TRBJ2-1, with D perhaps TRBD1 or TRBD2 (5 bases each). V lost 6 bases, J lost 7 bases, and 20 bases lay in between. The germline V gene encodes CDR1 SGHRS and CDR2 YFSETQ. The CDR3 has 15 residues.

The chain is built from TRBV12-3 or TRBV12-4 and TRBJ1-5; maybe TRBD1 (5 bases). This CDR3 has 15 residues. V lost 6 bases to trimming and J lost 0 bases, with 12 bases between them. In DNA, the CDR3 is TGTGCCAGCAGCGCGGGACCGAATAGCAATCAGCCCCAGCATTTT. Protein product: CASSAGPNSNQPQHF.

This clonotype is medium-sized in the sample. The CDR3 loop is CASSWGGGGNTEAFF. CDR3 sequence (DNA): TGTGCCAGTAGTTGGGGCGGGGGTGGGAACACTGAAGCTTTCTTT. The rearrangement uses TRBV19 and TRBJ1-1; D might be TRBD1 (5 bases). The germline V gene encodes CDR1 LNHDA and CDR2 SQIVND (reference sequence). The CDR3 has 15 amino acids. Trimming pared 5 bases from V and 1 base from J, leaving 14 bases between.

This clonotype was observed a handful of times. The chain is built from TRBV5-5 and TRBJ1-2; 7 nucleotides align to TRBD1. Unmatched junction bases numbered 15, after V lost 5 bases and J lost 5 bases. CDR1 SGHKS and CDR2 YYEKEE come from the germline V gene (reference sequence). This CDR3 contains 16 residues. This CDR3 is CASSFGTGQKIYGYTF. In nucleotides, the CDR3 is TGTGCCAGCAGTTTCGGTACGGGACAGAAGATATATGGCTACACCTTC.

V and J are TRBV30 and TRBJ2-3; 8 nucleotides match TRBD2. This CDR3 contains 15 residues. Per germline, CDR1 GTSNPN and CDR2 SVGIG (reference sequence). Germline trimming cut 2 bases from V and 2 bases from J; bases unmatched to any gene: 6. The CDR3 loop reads CAWSLRGATTDTQYF. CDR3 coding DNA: TGTGCCTGGAGTCTGCGGGGGGCCACCACAGATACGCAGTATTTT. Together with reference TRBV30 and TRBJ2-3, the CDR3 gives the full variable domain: SQTIHQWPATLVQPVGSPLSLECTVEGTSNPNLYWYRQAAGRGLQLLFYSVGIGQISSEVPQNLSASRPQDRQFILSSKKLLLSDSGFYLCAWSLRGATTDTQYFGPGTRLTVL.

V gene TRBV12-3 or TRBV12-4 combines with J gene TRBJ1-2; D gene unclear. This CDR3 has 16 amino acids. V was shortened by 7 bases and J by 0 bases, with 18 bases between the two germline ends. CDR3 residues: CASTLSTTRTNYGYTF. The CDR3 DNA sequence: TGTGCCAGCACCCTATCGACAACCCGCACTAACTATGGCTACACCTTC.

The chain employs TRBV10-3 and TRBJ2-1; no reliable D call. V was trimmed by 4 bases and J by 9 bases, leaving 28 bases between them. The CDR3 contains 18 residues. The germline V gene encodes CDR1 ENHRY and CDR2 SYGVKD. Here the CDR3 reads CAISVSSRRLLHSSEQFF. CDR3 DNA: TGTGCCATCAGTGTGAGCAGTCGTCGACTGTTACACAGTAGTGAGCAGTTCTTC.